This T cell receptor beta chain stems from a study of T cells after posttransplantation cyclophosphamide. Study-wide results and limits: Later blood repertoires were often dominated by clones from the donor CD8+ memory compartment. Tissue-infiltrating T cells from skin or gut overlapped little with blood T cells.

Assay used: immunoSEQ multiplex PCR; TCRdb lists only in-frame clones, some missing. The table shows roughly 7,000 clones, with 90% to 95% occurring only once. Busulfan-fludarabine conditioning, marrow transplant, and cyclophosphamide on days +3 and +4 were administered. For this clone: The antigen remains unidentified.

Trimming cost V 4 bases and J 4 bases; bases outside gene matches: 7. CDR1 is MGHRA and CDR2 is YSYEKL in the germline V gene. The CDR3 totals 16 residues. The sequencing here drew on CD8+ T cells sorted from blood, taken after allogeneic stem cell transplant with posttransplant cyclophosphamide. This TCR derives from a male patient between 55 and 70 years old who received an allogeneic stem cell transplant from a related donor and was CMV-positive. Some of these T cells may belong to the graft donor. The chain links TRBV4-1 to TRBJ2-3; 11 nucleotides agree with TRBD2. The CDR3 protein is CASSRLLAGAPDTQYF. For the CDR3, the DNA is TGCGCCAGCAGCCGCTTACTAGCGGGGGCCCCAGATACGCAGTATTTT.